The present T cell receptor beta chain was sequenced within a study of T cells expressing NK-cell markers. TCRdb reprocessed the 5' RACE reads and stores each CDR3 protein as one record, lacking DNA. The sample has almost 450,000 distinct CDR3 sequences. Germline loops: CDR1 LGHDT, CDR2 YNNKEL (reference sequence). The CDR3 extends over 16 amino acids. This receptor was obtained from a woman aged 18 to 75 in good health. The specimen sequenced was blood T cells: a sorted CD56 or NKG2C T cell subset, CD4+ or CD8+ T cells, or bulk PBMC T cells (not recorded which). V is TRBV3-1 and J is TRBJ2-3; TCRdb reports TRBD2, a call that lacks DNA to check it against. The CDR3 loop reads CASSHSGGPRSDTQYF.